Listed here are 29 T cell receptor beta chains from one sample, sequenced in a study of T cells after yellow fever vaccination. Each CDR3 protein gets one entry after TCRdb re-called the 5' RACE reads with MiXCR. Of a few hundred thousand distinct CDR3 sequences in the sample, 8.7% were seen once. The sequencing used CD4+ T cells sorted from PBMCs, collected 5 days after the yellow fever booster vaccination. The receptors stem from a man younger than 35 who received the YFV17D yellow fever vaccine.

This clonotype was picked up a small number of times. The chain uses TRBV4-2 and TRBJ2-1; TRBD2 matches at 10 bases. Germline CDR1 LGHNA, CDR2 YNFKEQ. CDR3 length: 19 residues. Unmatched junction bases numbered 19, after V lost 3 bases and J lost 8 bases. The CDR3 region is CASSHKGGLAGDGPDEQFF. The CDR3 DNA reads as TGTGCCAGCAGCCATAAAGGTGGGCTAGCGGGGGACGGGCCTGATGAGCAGTTCTTC.

This clonotype was seen a few times. V usage is TRBV12-3 or TRBV12-4 and J usage is TRBJ2-2, with 8 bases identical to TRBD1. This CDR3 has 17 amino acids. The trim removed 2 bases at V and 4 bases at J, leaving 9 bases unmatched. The CDR3 is CASSLLKAGGLTGELFF. The CDR3 region has the DNA TGTGCCAGCAGTTTATTGAAGGCAGGGGGCCTCACCGGGGAGCTGTTTTTT.

This clonotype was seen a handful of times. V and J are TRBV11-2 and TRBJ1-1; the D is unclear. The V gene's germline CDR1 is SGHAT and CDR2 FQNNGV. The CDR3 has 14 amino acids. V dropped 3 bases and J dropped 1 base, with 9 bases sitting between them. The CDR3 nucleotides are TGTGCCAGCAGCTTCTTTGGGTCGAACACTGAAGCTTTCTTT. Protein: CASSFFGSNTEAFF.

The rearrangement uses TRBV5-1 and TRBJ2-1; D not certain. The germline V and J ends were trimmed by 8 bases and 8 bases, with 20 bases remaining between them. Germline loops: CDR1 SGHRS, CDR2 YFSETQ. The CDR3 contains 14 residues. In DNA, the CDR3 is TGCGCCAGTAGACACTACAATGGGGTAGATGAGCAGTTCTTC. It specifies CASRHYNGVDEQFF.

In its sample, this clonotype was seen a few times. V is TRBV2 and J is TRBJ2-4; no clear D. The CDR3 sequence is 15 residues long. Germline V CDR1 and CDR2: SNHLY, FYNNEI. With 6 bases removed from V and 7 bases from J, the gap between germline ends came to 19 bases. The CDR3 bases are TGTGCCAGCAGGCGTTTAGGAGAACCAACGAACATTCAGTACTTC. It specifies CASRRLGEPTNIQYF.

This clonotype was detected ten times or more. The chain combines TRBV5-5 with TRBJ1-6; D is undetermined. The CDR3 covers 12 residues. Per the germline V gene, CDR1 is SGHKS and CDR2 is YYEKEE (reference sequence). The V end lost 1 base, the J end lost 9 bases, and 5 bases lay between the germline ends. In DNA form, the CDR3 reads TGTGCCAGCAGCTTGTACACTTCACCCCTCCACTTT. Translating gives CASSLYTSPLHF.

The J gene is TRBJ1-2, the V gene TRBV7-9; D remains unclear. Germline V gives CDR1 SEHNR, CDR2 FQNEAQ (reference sequence). The CDR3 is made up of 14 amino acids. The germline V and J ends were trimmed by 0 bases and 6 bases, with 11 bases remaining between them. The CDR3 nucleotides are TGTGCCAGCAGCTTAGCGGGTTGGGAAAATGGCTACACCTTC. Protein product: CASSLAGWENGYTF.

The rearrangement links TRBV2 to TRBJ2-3; 7 bases are shared with TRBD2. After removal of 6 bases from V and 3 bases from J, the junction contained 12 bases not matched to a gene. The CDR3 covers 16 residues. Germline V gene lookup returns CDR1 SNHLY and CDR2 FYNNEI. DNA for the CDR3: TGTGCCAGCAGGCCCCTGGGCGGGGGATTTACAGATACGCAGTATTTT. It encodes CASRPLGGGFTDTQYF.

This clonotype occurred many times. The DNA of the CDR3 is TGCGCCAGCAGCCAATGGGGCCAGGGGGCCTCACCCCTCCACTTT. This sequence encodes CASSQWGQGASPLHF. The gene calls are TRBV4-1 and TRBJ1-6, with TRBD1 matching 8 bases. CDR3 length equals 15 residues. After removal of 2 bases from V and 10 bases from J, the junction contained 7 bases not matched to a gene. Germline-derived CDR1 and CDR2 are MGHRA and YSYEKL.

This clonotype came up a few times. The chain links TRBV6-6 to TRBJ1-5; no firm D call. V lost 7 bases, J lost 3 bases, and 10 bases lay in between. Germline-derived CDR1 and CDR2 are MNHNY and SVGAGI (reference sequence). There are 13 residues in the CDR3. The CDR3 DNA is TGTGCCAGCACCAGGTGGGCCAATCAGCCCCAGCATTTT. It encodes CASTRWANQPQHF.

This clonotype has a count of ten or more. J is TRBJ1-6 and V is TRBV5-1; D might be TRBD1 (5 bases). Germline V CDR1 and CDR2: SGHRS, YFSETQ. The CDR3 runs to 15 residues. V was pared by 4 bases and J by 9 bases, with 17 bases between. The CDR3 bases are TGCGCCAGCAGCGCCGGGACGGCCGGTGGTTCACCCCTCCACTTT. Translating gives CASSAGTAGGSPLHF.

The chain links TRBV5-4 to TRBJ2-5, with 8 nucleotides matching TRBD1. Germline loops: CDR1 SGHNT, CDR2 YYREEE (reference sequence). Trimming removed 4 bases from V and 5 bases from J; junction bases left unmatched: 10. The length of the CDR3 is 15 residues. The DNA of the CDR3 is TGTGCCAGCAGCCGAGGAAGACAGGGGAAGGAGACCCAGTACTTC. This translates into CASSRGRQGKETQYF.

This clonotype was observed at least ten times. The chain couples TRBV29-1 to TRBJ1-2; D may be TRBD1 (5 bases). Germline CDR1 SQVTM, CDR2 ANQGSEA. V lost 5 bases and J 4 bases, leaving 14 bases between the germline ends. This CDR3 comprises 13 residues. The CDR3 DNA sequence: TGCAGCGTTCCCGCGGGGGACGGCTATGGCTACACCTTC. Its translation is CSVPAGDGYGYTF.

The rearrangement joins TRBV7-3 to TRBJ2-5, with D unresolved. The germline CDR1 and CDR2 sequences are SGHTA and FQGTGA. CDR3 length: 13 residues. The V end was cut by 8 bases, the J end by 1 base, with 11 bases between. CDR3 amino acids: CASSVSTQETQYF. DNA of the CDR3: TGTGCCAGCTCAGTCTCGACCCAAGAGACCCAGTACTTC.

The chain is built from TRBV15 and TRBJ1-6; possible D gene TRBD1, 5 bases. The germline V gene encodes CDR1 LNHNV and CDR2 YYDKDF (reference sequence). Trimming left V 4 bases short and J 5 bases short, with 9 bases between. This CDR3 has 14 amino acids. For the CDR3, the DNA is TGTGCCACCAGCATTGGGGGAGATAATTCACCCCTCCACTTT. Its translation: CATSIGGDNSPLHF.

Many counts were recorded for this clonotype. V gene TRBV6-2 or TRBV6-3 combines with J gene TRBJ1-1, with TRBD1 as a possible D gene (5 bases). Germline V CDR1 and CDR2: MNHEY, SVGEGT. V lost 6 bases and J lost 1, with 6 bases in between. The CDR3 consists of 12 residues. The DNA for the CDR3 is TGTGCCAGCAGGCAGGGGAACACTGAAGCTTTCTTT. It yields the protein CASRQGNTEAFF.

The chain uses TRBV23-1 and TRBJ2-7, with D unclear. TRBV23-1 carries the ORF label, with uncertain function. This CDR3 has 12 residues. With 3 bases removed from V and 1 base from J, the gap between germline ends came to 4 bases. The DNA of the CDR3 is TGCGCCAGCAGTCAGGGGTCCTACGAGCAGTACTTC. It codes for CASSQGSYEQYF.

This clonotype was seen many times. The CDR3 here is CASSPRTGRGADTQYF. DNA for the CDR3: TGTGCCAGCAGCCCTAGGACAGGGAGGGGAGCGGATACGCAGTATTTT. This chain connects TRBV7-8 to TRBJ2-3; possible D gene TRBD1, 8 bases. V lost 5 bases and J 6 bases, leaving 21 bases between the germline ends. CDR1 is SGHVS and CDR2 is FQNEAQ in the germline V gene. The CDR3 has 16 amino acids.

V is TRBV7-3 and J is TRBJ2-7; either TRBD1 or TRBD2 may supply D (6 bases each). Germline CDR1 SGHTA, CDR2 FQGTGA. This CDR3 region has 15 residues. With 2 bases removed from V and 0 bases from J, the gap between germline ends came to 11 bases. CDR3 nucleotide sequence: TGTGCCAGCAGCTTAGGGGGGCCCCTCTCCTACGAGCAGTACGTC. This codes for CASSLGGPLSYEQYV.

This clonotype was detected many times. The genes are TRBV7-2 and TRBJ2-4, with a possible D match to TRBD2 (7 bases). In germline, CDR1 is SGHTA, CDR2 FQGNSA. The V and J ends lost 1 base and 0 bases respectively, with 16 bases between them. The CDR3 sequence is 18 residues long. This chain's CDR3 is CASSLVAGANLAKNIQYF. The CDR3 bases are TGTGCCAGCAGCTTAGTTGCGGGGGCCAACCTAGCCAAAAACATTCAGTACTTC.

This clonotype was found many times. The J gene is TRBJ2-5, the V gene TRBV28; a possible D gene is TRBD1 (6 bases). The CDR3 contains 14 residues. V was cut by 6 bases and J by 5 bases, with 16 bases left in between. The germline gives CDR1 MDHEN, CDR2 SYDVKM. CDR3 DNA: TGTGCCAGCAGGGGAAGGGGGAGATGGGAGACCCAGTACTTC. This sequence encodes CASRGRGRWETQYF. The full variable domain, with the rest looked up from reference TRBV28 and TRBJ2-5, is DVKVTQSSRYLVKRTGEKVFLECVQDMDHENMFWYRQDPGLGLRLIYFSYDVKMKEKGDIPEGYSVSREKKERFSLILESASTNQTSMYLCASRGRGRWETQYFGPGTRLLVL.

This chain links TRBV4-3 with TRBJ2-2; 8 nucleotides agree with TRBD1. Per germline, CDR1 LGHNA and CDR2 YSLEER. V dropped 0 bases and J dropped 1; count of bases not matched to a gene: 7. CDR3 length: 18 amino acids. The CDR3 region has the DNA TGCGCCAGCAGCCAAGAGATTATAGGGACAGGGAACACCGGGGAGCTGTTTTTT. Its translation: CASSQEIIGTGNTGELFF.

This clonotype occurred a few times. The CDR3 region is CASSERQVMGYTF. The CDR3 coding sequence is TGTGCCAGCAGTGAAAGGCAGGTGATGGGCTACACCTTC. The chain joins TRBV2 to TRBJ1-2; D ambiguous. The germline V gene has CDR1 SNHLY and CDR2 FYNNEI. V dropped 2 bases and J dropped 8 bases, with 12 bases sitting between them. CDR3 length: 13 amino acids.

In this sample, this clonotype turned up a few times. The chain links TRBV20-1 to TRBJ2-5; 8 nucleotides match TRBD1. The germline V gene encodes CDR1 DFQATT and CDR2 SNEGSKA (reference sequence). The CDR3 has 13 amino acids. The ends lost 5 bases at V and 1 base at J; junction bases unmatched: 3. CDR3 residues: CSAEDRVQETQYF. The CDR3 DNA reads TGCAGTGCTGAGGACAGGGTCCAAGAGACCCAGTACTTC.

This clonotype has only a few counts. The V call is TRBV20-1, the J call TRBJ2-5; D perhaps matches TRBD2 (5 bases). There are 12 residues in the CDR3. V lost 4 bases to trimming and J lost 2 bases, with 8 bases between them. In germline, CDR1 is DFQATT, CDR2 SNEGSKA (reference sequence). CDR3 nucleotide sequence: TGCAGTGCTACCGGGATTCAAGAGACCCAGTACTTC. This sequence encodes CSATGIQETQYF.

Worth noting for this clonotype: The junction and the germline gene differ at one end; a read error may be behind it. This chain joins TRBV3-1 and TRBJ1-2; D is undetermined. The CDR3 sequence is 14 residues long. The germline gives CDR1 LGHDT, CDR2 YNNKEL (reference sequence). CDR3 residues: CAGSQDSPRYGYTF. CDR3 in DNA: TGTGCCGGCAGCCAAGATTCCCCCCGCTATGGCTACACCTTC.

This sequence joins TRBV28 and TRBJ1-4; no clear D. CDR3 length equals 13 residues. With 6 bases removed from V and 6 bases from J, the gap between germline ends came to 11 bases. The germline V gene has CDR1 MDHEN and CDR2 SYDVKM. The CDR3 here is CASREGNDEKLFF. The DNA for the CDR3 is TGTGCCAGCAGAGAGGGCAATGATGAAAAACTGTTTTTT.

The chain recombines TRBV2 with TRBJ1-2; a weak D match, TRBD1 (6 bases). This CDR3 has 13 amino acids. From germline, CDR1 is SNHLY and CDR2 FYNNEI. The V end lost 3 bases, the J end lost 8 bases, and 13 bases lay between the germline ends. CDR3 sequence (DNA): TGTGCCAGCAGTGAGGTCATCAGGGGCGGCTACACCTTC. Translating it yields CASSEVIRGGYTF.

Only a few counts were recorded for this clonotype. The chain combines TRBV20-1 with TRBJ2-2; no firm D call. The CDR3 has 15 residues. V was cut by 3 bases and J by 1 base, with 12 bases left in between. CDR1 is DFQATT and CDR2 is SNEGSKA in the germline V gene (reference sequence). In nucleotides, the CDR3 is TGCAGTGCTAGTACTGGGGAAGGGAACACCGGGGAGCTGTTTTTT. Amino acid sequence: CSASTGEGNTGELFF.